Following are 22 T cell receptor beta chains from one sample sequenced in a study of shared clonotypes between healthy human individuals. CD8 cells regarded as naive lacked CD45RO, were positively chosen for CCR7, and omitted terminally differentiated effector memory CD45RA+ cells. Data came from immunoSEQ multiplex PCR; TCRdb stores just in-frame clones and leaves some out. The profile shows some 800,000 clones, around 93% of them singletons. The material sequenced was naive CD8+ T cells sorted from blood. The receptor source for this set is a man under 40 in good health.

The V and J genes are TRBV28 and TRBJ2-5; D remains unclear. The CDR3 contains 15 residues. The V gene lost 3 bases and the J gene lost 1 base, with 12 bases spanning the gap. In germline, CDR1 is MDHEN, CDR2 SYDVKM. CDR3: CASSLTADGQETQYF. In DNA form, the CDR3 reads TGTGCCAGCAGTTTGACGGCGGACGGCCAAGAGACCCAGTACTTC.

Worth noting for this clone: Other DNA sequences in this specimen translate into the identical CDR3. This chain uses TRBV7-9 with TRBJ2-5; D remains ambiguous. CDR3 size: 14 residues. Germline assignment: CDR1 SEHNR and CDR2 FQNEAQ (reference sequence). The germline V and J ends were trimmed by 5 bases and 2 bases, with 12 bases remaining between them. CDR3 loop: CASSDGGVQETQYF. DNA of the CDR3: TGTGCCAGCAGCGACGGTGGGGTGCAAGAGACCCAGTACTTC.

The CDR3 nucleotides read TGTGCCAGCAGACCTTCCCCAGGTAATTACGAGCAGTACTTC. Amino acids: CASRPSPGNYEQYF. V gene TRBV27 combines with J gene TRBJ2-7; no clear D gene. Germline V CDR1 and CDR2: MNHEY, SMNVEV (reference sequence). The V end was cut by 6 bases, the J end by 4 bases, with 16 bases between. This CDR3 has 14 residues.

This clone was recorded only once. The J gene is TRBJ1-2, the V gene TRBV4-3, with D unresolved. Trimming pared 6 bases from V and 3 bases from J, leaving 8 bases between. Germline V gene data show CDR1 as LGHNA and CDR2 as YSLEER. CDR3 length: 12 amino acids. The CDR3 is CASRDRYYGYTF. For the CDR3, the DNA is TGCGCCAGCAGGGACCGCTACTATGGCTACACCTTC.

The V gene is TRBV27, the J gene TRBJ2-2; D gene unclear. V was cut by 8 bases and J by 4 bases, with 11 bases left in between. Germline lookup yields CDR1 MNHEY and CDR2 SMNVEV (reference sequence). There are 13 residues in the CDR3. The CDR3 is CASAFSGTGELFF. The DNA for the CDR3 is TGTGCCAGCGCTTTTTCGGGCACCGGGGAGCTGTTTTTT.

The V and J genes are TRBV14 and TRBJ2-1; possible D gene TRBD1, 5 bases. Per germline, CDR1 SGHDN and CDR2 FVKESK. The CDR3 runs to 15 residues. V lost 1 base and J lost 10, with 17 bases in between. Written as DNA, the CDR3 is TGTGCCAGCAGCCAAGTGGTGCCGCCCTGGGGCGAGCAGTTCTTC. This translates into CASSQVVPPWGEQFF.

The count of this clone is one. The chain carries TRBV7-8 and TRBJ2-2; 7 positions agree with TRBD1. The CDR3 is made up of 17 amino acids. The J segment lost 2 bases and the V segment lost 5 bases, leaving 11 bases of the junction unmatched. CDR1 and CDR2 from the germline V gene are SGHVS and FQNEAQ. The CDR3 bases are TGTGCCAGCAGCCCCCCCGTAGGGGGCGAAAACACCGGGGAGCTGTTTTTT. This codes for CASSPPVGGENTGELFF.

The chain links TRBV27 to TRBJ2-1; D remains ambiguous. Germline V lookup: CDR1 MNHEY, CDR2 SMNVEV (reference sequence). The CDR3 spans 15 residues. Trimming stripped 0 bases from V and 4 bases from J, with 10 bases between. CDR3 bases: TGTGCCAGCAGTTTATCCTCCGACATTTACAATGAGCAGTTCTTC. It specifies CASSLSSDIYNEQFF.

The V call is TRBV19, the J call TRBJ2-1; 7 bases line up with TRBD1. The CDR3 extends over 11 amino acids. The germline V gene encodes CDR1 LNHDA and CDR2 SQIVND (reference sequence). V lost 9 bases, J lost 8 bases, and 4 bases stayed unmatched. The CDR3 nucleotides are TGTGCCAGCTGGACAGGAGATGAGCAGTTCTTC. Residues: CASWTGDEQFF. The full variable domain, rest sourced from reference TRBV19 and TRBJ2-1, is DGGITQSPKYLFRKEGQNVTLSCEQNLNHDAMYWYRQDPGQGLRLIYYSQIVNDFQKGDIAEGYSVSREKKESFPLTVTSAQKNPTAFYLCASWTGDEQFFGPGTRLTVL.

Here the CDR3 reads CASSQDLARTGETQYF. CDR3 coding DNA: TGTGCCAGCAGCCAAGATCTGGCGAGAACGGGGGAGACCCAGTACTTC. This chain links TRBV14 with TRBJ2-5, with D perhaps TRBD2 (5 bases). Per the germline V gene, CDR1 is SGHDN and CDR2 is FVKESK. V was trimmed by 0 bases and J by 5 bases, leaving 16 bases between them. The CDR3 is made up of 16 amino acids.

Concerning this clone: Being one base from a much bigger clone, this may be a read error. Other nucleotide sequences in the sample specify the same CDR3. The CDR3 DNA reads TGTGCCAGCAGTCCGGGACAGGGCTACGAGCAGTACTTC. Protein sequence: CASSPGQGYEQYF. This chain uses TRBV28 with TRBJ2-7; TRBD1 aligns across 9 bases. The CDR3 covers 13 residues. V trimming: 5 bases; J trimming: 3 bases; junction bases outside the gene matches: 2. Germline values: CDR1 MDHEN, CDR2 SYDVKM.

The chain employs TRBV30 and TRBJ2-1, with TRBD1 matching over 7 bases. The CDR3 totals 11 residues. The V gene's germline CDR1 is GTSNPN and CDR2 SVGIG (reference sequence). V was pared by 7 bases and J by 9 bases, with 6 bases of the junction left unmatched. CDR3 protein: CASHRGGEQFF. The CDR3 DNA sequence: TGTGCCTCCCACAGGGGCGGTGAGCAGTTCTTC.

The chain couples TRBV7-9 to TRBJ2-2; 7 nucleotides align to TRBD2. Looked up from germline, CDR1 is SEHNR and CDR2 is FQNEAQ (reference sequence). Unmatched junction bases numbered 13, after V lost 4 bases and J lost 5 bases. The CDR3 extends over 17 amino acids. This CDR3 is CASSSEEAGGRTGELFF. The CDR3, as DNA: TGTGCCAGCAGCTCCGAGGAAGCCGGGGGGAGGACCGGGGAGCTGTTTTTT. The full variable domain, its missing parts supplied by reference TRBV7-9 and TRBJ2-2, is DTGVSQNPRHKITKRGQNVTFRCDPISEHNRLYWYRQTLGQGPEFLTYFQNEAQLEKSRLLSDRFSAERPKGSFSTLEIQRTEQGDSAMYLCASSSEEAGGRTGELFFGEGSRLTVL.

The CDR3 loop is CASSSWGGTSDTQYF. CDR3 coding DNA: TGTGCCAGCAGCTCATGGGGAGGCACGTCGGATACGCAGTATTTT. The gene calls are TRBV7-2 and TRBJ2-3; possibly TRBD2 for D (6 bases). CDR3 length: 15 amino acids. Germline loops: CDR1 SGHTA, CDR2 FQGNSA. Trimming left V 4 bases short and J 6 bases short, with 17 bases between.

Here the CDR3 reads CASSPSTGNPYTDTQYF. The CDR3 DNA sequence: TGTGCCAGCTCACCTTCTACAGGGAACCCTTACACAGATACGCAGTATTTT. V usage is TRBV18 and J usage is TRBJ2-3, with a weak D call TRBD1 (6 bases). CDR1 KGHSH and CDR2 LQKENI come from the germline V gene. With 3 bases removed from V and 2 bases from J, the gap between germline ends came to 18 bases. This CDR3 has 17 residues.

This clone was picked up a small number of times. This sequence joins TRBV6-6 and TRBJ1-2, with D possibly matching TRBD1 (5 bases). Deletions cut 5 bases from V and 7 bases from J, with 17 bases between. The CDR3 is made up of 14 amino acids. Germline-derived CDR1 and CDR2 are MNHNY and SVGAGI (reference sequence). CDR3 amino acids: CASSPNQGWLGYTF. The CDR3 coding sequence is TGTGCCAGCAGTCCCAATCAGGGTTGGCTTGGCTACACCTTC.

The chain uses TRBV7-8 and TRBJ2-3; possible D gene TRBD2, 5 bases. CDR3 length equals 12 residues. Germline CDR1 is SGHVS and CDR2 is FQNEAQ. V dropped 4 bases and J dropped 4 bases, with 6 bases sitting between them. CDR3 DNA sequence: TGTGCCAGCAGCTCGGAGGCAGATACGCAGTATTTT. It encodes CASSSEADTQYF.

The J gene is TRBJ2-3, the V gene TRBV4-1, with 11 nucleotides matching TRBD2. CDR3 length equals 15 residues. Looked up from germline, CDR1 is MGHRA and CDR2 is YSYEKL. Unmatched junction bases numbered 2, after V lost 1 base and J lost 5 bases. The CDR3 sequence is CASSQGGLAGDTQYF. The CDR3 nucleotides are TGCGCCAGCAGCCAAGGAGGACTAGCGGGAGATACGCAGTATTTT.

The CDR3: CASSYRRDREGFYEQYF. CDR3 nucleotides: TGTGCCAGTAGTTATCGCCGGGACAGGGAAGGGTTTTACGAGCAGTACTTC. V is TRBV19 and J is TRBJ2-7, with 9 bases fitting TRBD1. The V and J ends lost 5 bases and 4 bases, in that order; junction bases with no gene match: 15. The CDR3 is 17 amino acids. Germline V gene sequence: CDR1 LNHDA, CDR2 SQIVND (reference sequence). Supplemented by reference TRBV19 and TRBJ2-7, the full variable domain reads DGGITQSPKYLFRKEGQNVTLSCEQNLNHDAMYWYRQDPGQGLRLIYYSQIVNDFQKGDIAEGYSVSREKKESFPLTVTSAQKNPTAFYLCASSYRRDREGFYEQYFGPGTRLTVT.

The chain is built from TRBV5-6 and TRBJ2-5; 9 bases agree with TRBD1. With V trimmed by 4 bases and J by 2 bases, 3 bases remained unmatched. CDR1 SGHDT and CDR2 YYEEEE come from the germline V gene. This CDR3 region has 14 residues. The CDR3 protein is CASSLDRGQETQYF. CDR3 DNA sequence: TGTGCCAGCAGCCTAGACAGGGGGCAAGAGACCCAGTACTTC.

This clone was found once. The rearrangement links TRBV5-1 to TRBJ1-1, with no clear D. The V end lost 2 bases, the J end lost 0 bases, and 8 bases lay between the germline ends. This CDR3 is 14 amino acids long. Germline V gene sequence: CDR1 SGHRS, CDR2 YFSETQ. CDR3: CASSFGRMNTEAFF. CDR3 coding DNA: TGCGCCAGCAGCTTTGGAAGAATGAACACTGAAGCTTTCTTT.

This clone was seen a handful of times. The gene calls are TRBV27 and TRBJ2-2; D is unclear. Germline lookup yields CDR1 MNHEY and CDR2 SMNVEV (reference sequence). The CDR3 totals 12 residues. V was clipped by 7 bases and J by 6 bases, with 9 bases between them. CDR3 residues: CASTRPPGELFF. The CDR3 DNA reads TGTGCCAGCACCCGACCCCCCGGGGAGCTGTTTTTT.